This T cell receptor beta chain was observed in a study of cytomegalovirus exposure and HLA in healthy donors. With 60 Vbeta and 13 Jbeta primers, the PCR was carried out. Here immunoSEQ multiplex PCR was the method, and the copy in TCRdb shows in-frame clones only, minus some. The repertoire has about 160,000 clones, less than 85% of them found once; the top ten carry 1.3% to 1.5%. CDR1 is SGHTA, CDR2 FQGNSA, per germline. Trimming pared 5 bases from V and 0 bases from J, leaving 17 bases between. The CDR3 has 17 residues. Despite likely unrecorded immune exposures, the donors were nominally healthy at the time of sampling.

The rearrangement uses TRBV7-2 and TRBJ1-3; D gene uncertain. Sequenced input: PBMCs. The TCR sequence derives from a man in his sixties in good health and CMV-seronegative. CDR3 residues: CASSRLTPVSSGNTIYF. In DNA form, the CDR3 reads TGTGCCAGCAGCCGACTGACGCCGGTTAGCTCTGGAAACACCATATATTTT.